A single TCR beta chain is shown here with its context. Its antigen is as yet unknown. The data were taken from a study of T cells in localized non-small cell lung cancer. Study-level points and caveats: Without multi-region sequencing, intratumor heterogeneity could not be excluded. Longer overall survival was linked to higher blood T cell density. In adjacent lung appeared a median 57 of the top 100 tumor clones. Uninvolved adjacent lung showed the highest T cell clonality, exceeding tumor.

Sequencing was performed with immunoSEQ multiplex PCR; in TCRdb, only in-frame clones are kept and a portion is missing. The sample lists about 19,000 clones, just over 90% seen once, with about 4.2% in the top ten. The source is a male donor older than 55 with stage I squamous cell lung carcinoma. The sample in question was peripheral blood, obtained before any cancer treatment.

The CDR3 spells CASSKDHSSYNSPLHF. The CDR3 DNA reads as TGTGCCAGCAGTAAAGACCACAGCTCCTATAATTCACCCCTCCACTTT. The chain uses TRBV5-8 and TRBJ1-6, with D hard to call. CDR1 is SGHTS, CDR2 YDEGEE, per germline. The CDR3 loop spans 16 amino acids. V shed 5 bases and J shed 0 bases, with 12 bases lying between them.